The 26 T cell receptor beta chains below were found in one sample sequenced in a study of human T cells and chemical hapten exposure. TCRdb fed the RACE reads into MiXCR, producing one record per CDR3 protein. The table includes some 45,000 distinct CDR3 sequences, 8% to 9.5% detected once. Time point specified: patch test 2, 6 weeks after DPC sensitization. As for treatment: therapeutic diphenylcyclopropenone sensitization with weekly scalp DPC. The source was whole blood, collected in connection with sensitization to the hapten diphenylcyclopropenone (DPC). Receptors were obtained from a woman aged 40-49 years with alopecia areata. Some clones in this sample may be carry-over from other donors' samples.

This clonotype was seen ten or more times. J is TRBJ2-3 and V is TRBV12-3 or TRBV12-4; possible D gene TRBD1, 6 bases. There are 15 residues in the CDR3. The ends were cut back, 3 bases at V and 2 bases at J, with 12 bases in the middle. The CDR3, as DNA: TGTGCCAGCAGTTTTGCGGACAGCCACACAGATACGCAGTATTTT. This sequence encodes CASSFADSHTDTQYF.

This clonotype has ten or more counts. The chain combines TRBV12-3 or TRBV12-4 with TRBJ2-3; maybe TRBD2 (6 bases). This CDR3 is 15 amino acids long. V lost 7 bases and J lost 0, with 14 bases in between. CDR3 residues: CASTTGDTSTDTQYF. The DNA of the CDR3 is TGTGCCAGCACGACGGGGGATACTAGCACAGATACGCAGTATTTT.

The rearrangement joins TRBV24-1 to TRBJ2-7, with no clear D. This CDR3 spans 12 amino acids. Germline V gene data show CDR1 as KGHDR and CDR2 as SFDVKD. V shed 5 bases and J shed 1 base, with 5 bases lying between them. The CDR3 sequence is CATSAGSYEQYF. The DNA for the CDR3 is TGTGCCACCAGTGCGGGTTCCTACGAGCAGTACTTC.

This clonotype occurred many times. The V gene is TRBV2, the J gene TRBJ1-6; TRBD1 agrees at 9 bases. CDR3 length: 17 residues. The V segment lost 10 bases and the J segment 1 base; nucleotides outside the gene matches: 11. Germline-derived CDR1 and CDR2 are SNHLY and FYNNEI. For the CDR3, the DNA is TGTGCCATCTTCGCCGGGACAGGGAGATCCTATAATTCACCCCTCCACTTT. Translating it yields CAIFAGTGRSYNSPLHF. Looking up the rest from reference TRBV2 and TRBJ1-6 gives the full variable domain: EPEVTQTPSHQVTQMGQEVILRCVPISNHLYFYWYRQILGQKVEFLVSFYNNEISEKSEIFDDQFSVERPDGSNFTLKIRSTKLEDSAMYFCAIFAGTGRSYNSPLHFGNGTRLTVT.

This clonotype was observed many times. This sequence joins TRBV7-8 and TRBJ1-1, with D perhaps matching TRBD1 (5 bases). The germline gives CDR1 SGHVS, CDR2 FQNEAQ. The V end was cut by 5 bases, the J end by 2 bases, with 15 bases between. The CDR3 has 15 amino acids. The CDR3 protein is CASSPIDSLNTEAFF. The CDR3 DNA reads as TGTGCCAGCAGCCCAATCGACAGCTTAAACACTGAAGCTTTCTTT.

This clonotype occurred many times. This rearrangement joins TRBV11-1 to TRBJ2-2, with TRBD1 as a possible D gene (6 bases). Germline CDR1 reads SGHAT; CDR2 reads FQDESV (reference sequence). CDR3 length equals 15 residues. Trimming stripped 5 bases from V and 6 bases from J, with 16 bases between. The chain's CDR3 is CASSPPDRHPGELFF. The CDR3 nucleotides are TGTGCCAGCAGCCCCCCAGACAGGCACCCCGGGGAGCTGTTTTTT.

This rearrangement joins TRBV28 to TRBJ2-7; 12 positions match TRBD1. The CDR3 contains 15 residues. Germline V CDR1 and CDR2: MDHEN, SYDVKM. The junction had 9 bases not matched to a gene; V was cut back by 9 bases and J by 3 bases. CDR3 protein: CASTPGTGGGYEQYF. The CDR3 DNA sequence: TGTGCCAGTACCCCAGGGACAGGGGGCGGCTACGAGCAGTACTTC.

This clonotype was seen at least ten times. The chain joins TRBV7-2 to TRBJ2-3; 11 nucleotides line up with TRBD1. The length of the CDR3 is 16 residues. The germline V gene encodes CDR1 SGHTA and CDR2 FQGNSA. V shed 4 bases and J 4 bases; nucleotides not matched to a gene: 7. The CDR3 here is CASSSGRGQGADTQYF. The CDR3 DNA sequence: TGTGCCAGCAGCTCCGGTAGGGGACAGGGGGCAGATACGCAGTATTTT.

This clonotype was counted at least ten times. The chain joins TRBV7-8 to TRBJ2-3; D perhaps matches TRBD1 (5 bases). The CDR3 consists of 15 residues. Trimming shortened V by 2 bases and J by 1 base, and 10 bases separated the two germline ends. Per germline, CDR1 SGHVS and CDR2 FQNEAQ. The CDR3 here is CASSLNMGRTDTQYF. DNA of the CDR3: TGTGCCAGCAGCTTAAATATGGGGCGCACAGATACGCAGTATTTT.

This clonotype was recorded a few times. CDR3 region: CASSEGTARWGYGYTF. CDR3 DNA sequence: TGTGCCAGCAGCGAGGGGACAGCTCGATGGGGCTATGGCTACACCTTC. The rearrangement joins TRBV5-6 to TRBJ1-2; TRBD1 matches at 7 bases. Germline lookup yields CDR1 SGHDT and CDR2 YYEEEE. The CDR3 has 16 amino acids. The ends lost 4 bases at V and 4 bases at J; junction bases unmatched: 13.

This clonotype appeared many times. The rearrangement links TRBV14 to TRBJ1-1; no firm D call. Trimming took 1 base from V and 1 from J, leaving 22 bases between them. Germline values: CDR1 SGHDN, CDR2 FVKESK. CDR3 size: 19 residues. The CDR3 DNA reads as TGTGCCAGCAGCCAAGTGCCGCCCACTTCTTATGGTCGGAACACTGAAGCTTTCTTT. Translating it yields CASSQVPPTSYGRNTEAFF.

This clonotype has ten or more counts. The CDR3 DNA reads as TGTGCCAGCAGCTTACCGCCAGGGAGTTCCTACGAGCAGTACTTC. It yields the protein CASSLPPGSSYEQYF. The chain couples TRBV7-9 to TRBJ2-7; D could derive from TRBD1 or TRBD2 (5 bases each). Trimming pared 2 bases from V and 1 base from J, leaving 12 bases between. The CDR3 totals 15 residues. Germline V lookup: CDR1 SEHNR, CDR2 FQNEAQ (reference sequence).

The sample holds a few counts of this clonotype. The rearrangement uses TRBV7-6 and TRBJ2-1, with no clear D. The germline V and J ends were trimmed by 4 bases and 9 bases, with 7 bases remaining between them. CDR1 and CDR2 (germline): SGHVS, FNYEAQ. The CDR3 is 11 residues long. The CDR3 spells CASSSFGEQFF. Here the CDR3 DNA reads TGTGCCAGCAGCTCCTTCGGTGAGCAGTTCTTC.

A few counts support this clonotype. The rearrangement uses TRBV6-1 and TRBJ2-3; D is unclear. V lost 4 bases to trimming and J lost 0 bases, with 8 bases between them. From germline, CDR1 is MNHNS and CDR2 SASEGT. The CDR3 is 14 residues long. DNA for the CDR3: TGTGCCAGCAGTGTCAGCCTTAGCACAGATACGCAGTATTTT. Translating gives CASSVSLSTDTQYF.

This clonotype was seen only a few times. The chain employs TRBV4-3 and TRBJ2-2; TRBD2 aligns across 8 bases. The CDR3 loop spans 18 amino acids. Unmatched junction bases numbered 7, after V lost 0 bases and J lost 1 base. CDR1 is LGHNA and CDR2 is YSLEER in the germline V gene. The CDR3 here is CASSQEPDTSGNTGELFF. CDR3 in DNA: TGCGCCAGCAGCCAAGAACCCGACACTAGCGGGAACACCGGGGAGCTGTTTTTT.

This clonotype came up many times. This chain links TRBV28 with TRBJ2-2; D might be TRBD2 (6 bases). The CDR3 sequence is 14 residues long. V shed 5 bases and J shed 5 bases, with 12 bases lying between them. Germline loops: CDR1 MDHEN, CDR2 SYDVKM. As DNA, the CDR3 is TGTGCCAGCAGTGTAGGGGCGGGAACCGGGGAGCTGTTTTTT. This gives the protein CASSVGAGTGELFF.

This clonotype was observed at least ten times. This rearrangement joins TRBV10-3 to TRBJ2-3; D is perhaps TRBD1 (6 bases). With 7 bases removed from V and 1 base from J, the gap between germline ends came to 12 bases. Germline V lookup: CDR1 ENHRY, CDR2 SYGVKD. This CDR3 region has 14 residues. The CDR3 is CAIIDRLGTDTQYF. For the CDR3, the DNA is TGTGCCATCATCGACAGGCTGGGCACAGATACGCAGTATTTT.

This chain links TRBV2 with TRBJ1-5, with D possibly being TRBD1 (6 bases). The CDR3 contains 16 residues. Per germline, CDR1 SNHLY and CDR2 FYNNEI. With 6 bases removed from V and 0 bases from J, the gap between germline ends came to 15 bases. CDR3 loop: CASSGQIIYSNQPQHF. Written as DNA, the CDR3 is TGTGCCAGCAGCGGACAGATAATTTATAGCAATCAGCCCCAGCATTTT.

Ten or more counts support this clonotype. This chain links TRBV23-1 with TRBJ2-2, with 9 nucleotides matching TRBD1. TRBV23-1 is reported as an ORF; its role is uncertain. The ends lost 5 bases at V and 6 bases at J; junction bases unmatched: 10. The CDR3 totals 16 residues. The CDR3, as DNA: TGCGCCAGCAGTGCTGGACAGGGGCACGACTCCGGGGAGCTGTTTTTT. Protein sequence: CASSAGQGHDSGELFF.

There are many counts of this clonotype. The rearrangement links TRBV20-1 to TRBJ1-4; TRBD1 might be the D (5 bases). Trimming took 2 bases from V and 4 from J, leaving 11 bases between them. The CDR3 has 14 amino acids. CDR1 and CDR2 (germline): DFQATT, SNEGSKA (reference sequence). This chain's CDR3 is CSARHRQGNEKLFF. The CDR3 nucleotides read TGCAGTGCTAGACATCGGCAGGGTAATGAAAAACTGTTTTTT.

This clonotype was counted a few times. V is TRBV18 and J is TRBJ2-1; the D gene is possibly TRBD2 (7 bases). V lost 0 bases and J lost 6, with 15 bases in between. The CDR3 loop spans 16 amino acids. In germline, CDR1 is KGHSH, CDR2 LQKENI. The CDR3 spells CASSPPWAGALNEQFF. The CDR3 region has the DNA TGTGCCAGCTCACCACCTTGGGCGGGGGCTCTCAATGAGCAGTTCTTC. The full variable domain, rest sourced from reference TRBV18 and TRBJ2-1, is NAGVMQNPRHLVRRRGQEARLRCSPMKGHSHVYWYRQLPEEGLKFMVYLQKENIIDESGMPKERFSAEFPKEGPSILRIQQVVRGDSAAYFCASSPPWAGALNEQFFGPGTRLTVL.

There are many counts of this clonotype. The chain combines TRBV7-6 with TRBJ2-1; TRBD1 is a possible D gene (6 bases). V shed 5 bases and J shed 9 bases, with 11 bases lying between them. The CDR3 is 12 residues long. Looked up from germline, CDR1 is SGHVS and CDR2 is FNYEAQ. The CDR3 reads CASSQQGAEQFF. CDR3 nucleotide sequence: TGTGCCAGCAGCCAACAGGGCGCTGAGCAGTTCTTC.

This clonotype was seen ten or more times. J is TRBJ2-5 and V is TRBV12-5; D is perhaps TRBD2 (5 bases). V lost 2 bases, J lost 2 bases, and 9 bases lay in between. CDR3 length equals 14 residues. Per the germline V gene, CDR1 is LGHNT and CDR2 is FRNRAP. The DNA for the CDR3 is TGTGCTAGTGGTTTGCCAGCGGTTCAAGAGACCCAGTACTTC. Amino acids: CASGLPAVQETQYF.

This clonotype appeared a few times. This rearrangement joins TRBV9 to TRBJ2-3, with 11 bases fitting TRBD2. V lost 4 bases and J lost 3; bases outside the gene matches: 7. The CDR3 totals 16 residues. Germline values: CDR1 SGDLS, CDR2 YYNGEE. CDR3 region: CASSRSGTSGTDTQYF. The CDR3 DNA reads as TGTGCCAGCAGCCGTTCCGGGACTAGCGGTACAGATACGCAGTATTTT.

The chain couples TRBV18 to TRBJ2-2, with TRBD2 identical over 8 bases. CDR3 length: 16 residues. The germline V gene has CDR1 KGHSH and CDR2 LQKENI. With 6 bases clipped from V and 4 bases from J, the junction kept 10 bases outside the gene matches. The CDR3: CASSRTAGESTGELFF. The CDR3, as DNA: TGTGCCAGCTCCCGAACAGCGGGGGAGTCCACCGGGGAGCTGTTTTTT.

The rearrangement uses TRBV3-1 and TRBJ2-7; possibly TRBD1 for D (6 bases). V was shortened by 5 bases and J by 6 bases, with 20 bases between the two germline ends. This CDR3 is 15 amino acids long. Germline CDR1 and CDR2: LGHDT and YNNKEL (reference sequence). The CDR3 region has the DNA TGTGCCAGCAGCTCCAAGATGGGGGCCGGTCGCGAGCAGTACTTC. Encoded protein: CASSSKMGAGREQYF.